The entry below gives a single TCR beta chain sequence along with its context. The antigen is undetermined. This specimen belongs to a study of post-analysis software for immune sequencing data. CDR1 is LGHDT and CDR2 is YNNKEL in the germline V gene (reference sequence). The CDR3 sequence is 16 residues long. V lost 1 base and J 2 bases, leaving 14 bases between the germline ends. Sequencing libraries made from TCR beta cDNA carried unique molecular identifiers. One entry per CDR3 protein, called by TCRdb with MiXCR from the PCR reads. The table has about 810,000 distinct CDR3 sequences, around 50% seen once. Study outcomes and limitations: When the samples were clustered directly with F measure, those that had been prepared in the same batch showed strong co-clustering. Significantly decreased normalized Chao1 diversity was recorded for multiple sclerosis patients relative to controls. The study found TRBV5-6, TRBV5-1 and TRBV20-1 among about five TRBV segments more frequent in patients than controls.

The rearrangement links TRBV3-1 to TRBJ2-5; no firm D call. Sequencing was carried out using blood. The clonotype comes from a girl between 10 and 17 years old with multiple sclerosis. CDR3 nucleotide sequence: TGTGCCAGCAGCCAAGTCAGACTGAAGAGACAAGAGACCCAGTACTTC. Protein product: CASSQVRLKRQETQYF.